This is a list of T cell receptor beta chains from one sample in a study of blood T cell repertoires in COVID-19. TCRdb's copy holds only in-frame clones and misses some; the assay was immunoSEQ multiplex PCR. Here the sample spans around 250,000 clones, about 89% being singletons. The source material was PBMCs or T cells enriched from blood (not recorded which). All receptors derive from a human donor in a cohort exposed to, infected with or recovered from COVID-19 (not recorded which). The donor label of this sample is uncertain. The CDR3 runs from the conserved cysteine through the conserved F or W. Expanded clones get a size class; other rows say once, few or many, or leave the size out.

v_gene: TRBV6-2/TRBV6-3
j_gene: TRBJ1-1
abundance: NA
CDR3aa: CASSSTGGRGTEAFF

v_gene: TRBV11-3
j_gene: TRBJ2-5
abundance: NA
CDR3aa: CASSQGTSGGPEGQYF

v_gene: TRBV27
j_gene: TRBJ1-5
abundance: NA
CDR3aa: CASKLGQGEPQHF

v_gene: TRBV10-3
j_gene: TRBJ1-2
abundance: once
CDR3aa: CAISESRVATGGGSYGYTF

v_gene: TRBV12-3/TRBV12-4
j_gene: TRBJ1-2
abundance: NA
CDR3aa: CASSLGTGYGYTF

v_gene: TRBV24-1
j_gene: TRBJ1-5
abundance: NA
CDR3aa: CATSDDNRDFRDQPQHF

v_gene: TRBV19
j_gene: TRBJ1-2
abundance: NA
CDR3aa: CASIKIGQGGYGYTF

v_gene: TRBV18
j_gene: TRBJ2-2
abundance: NA
CDR3aa: CASSPPPVPPVQGATGELFF

v_gene: TRBV7-6
j_gene: TRBJ2-2
abundance: NA
CDR3aa: CASSPIGRDTGELFF

v_gene: TRBV27
j_gene: TRBJ2-5
abundance: NA
CDR3aa: CASSPLGVEGQETQYF

v_gene: TRBV25-1
j_gene: TRBJ1-2
abundance: NA
CDR3aa: CASSKQGSYGYTF

v_gene: TRBV19
j_gene: TRBJ1-2
abundance: NA
CDR3aa: CASSKGFNYGYTF

v_gene: TRBV3-1/TRBV3-2
j_gene: TRBJ2-5
abundance: NA
CDR3aa: CASSQERVETQYF

v_gene: TRBV19
j_gene: TRBJ1-1
abundance: NA
CDR3aa: CASSTQGRWAEAFF

v_gene: TRBV5-4
j_gene: TRBJ1-6
abundance: NA
CDR3aa: CASSLEAGLSPLHF

v_gene: TRBV5-4
j_gene: TRBJ2-7
abundance: few
CDR3aa: CASSLWDRAYEQYF

v_gene: TRBV19
j_gene: TRBJ1-1
abundance: few
CDR3aa: CASSIQGIKNTEAFF

v_gene: TRBV7-9
j_gene: TRBJ1-4
abundance: NA
CDR3aa: CASSLEGGGYEKLFF

v_gene: TRBV27
j_gene: TRBJ1-2
abundance: few
CDR3aa: CASSPSFGRGRSAYGYTF

v_gene: TRBV29-1
j_gene: TRBJ1-2
abundance: NA
CDR3aa: CSVFSNDGYTF

v_gene: TRBV28
j_gene: TRBJ1-5
abundance: NA
CDR3aa: CASSLRGPGLNQPQHF

v_gene: TRBV3-1/TRBV3-2
j_gene: TRBJ2-3
abundance: NA
CDR3aa: CASSPQPFGLAGFGDTQYF

v_gene: TRBV27
j_gene: TRBJ2-1
abundance: NA
CDR3aa: CASRTGSSYNEQFF

v_gene: TRBV27
j_gene: TRBJ2-3
abundance: NA
CDR3aa: CASSKPGLAGYTDTQYF

v_gene: TRBV7-3
j_gene: TRBJ1-6
abundance: NA
CDR3aa: CASSLGSSNSPLHF

v_gene: TRBV18
j_gene: TRBJ1-2
abundance: NA
CDR3aa: CASSLEPSFYGYTF

v_gene: TRBV7-9
j_gene: TRBJ1-5
abundance: NA
CDR3aa: CASSLGQGKNQPQHF

v_gene: TRBV9
j_gene: TRBJ1-3
abundance: once
CDR3aa: CASSEGRTKGNTIYF

v_gene: TRBV7-9
j_gene: TRBJ1-6
abundance: NA
CDR3aa: CASRKSGPGSGSPLHF

v_gene: TRBV4-1
j_gene: TRBJ1-2
abundance: NA
CDR3aa: CASSQVVRDYGYTF

v_gene: TRBV5-1
j_gene: TRBJ1-4
abundance: NA
CDR3aa: CASGNSQGSEKLFF

v_gene: TRBV25-1
j_gene: TRBJ1-1
abundance: NA
CDR3aa: CASRGTGNTEAFF

v_gene: TRBV5-1
j_gene: TRBJ2-2
abundance: NA
CDR3aa: CASSLDRGSTGELFF

v_gene: TRBV6-5
j_gene: TRBJ1-2
abundance: NA
CDR3aa: CASRENRGTNYGYTF

v_gene: TRBV19
j_gene: TRBJ2-3
abundance: NA
CDR3aa: CASSALLADTQYF

v_gene: TRBV6-5
j_gene: TRBJ1-6
abundance: once
CDR3aa: CASSNSGMRSPLHF

v_gene: TRBV7-2
j_gene: TRBJ1-5
abundance: NA
CDR3aa: CASSSWGSSNQPQHF

v_gene: TRBV7-9
j_gene: TRBJ1-5
abundance: NA
CDR3aa: CASSLWTGSNQPQHF

v_gene: TRBV5-1
j_gene: TRBJ1-2
abundance: NA
CDR3aa: CASSLVGDGYTF

v_gene: TRBV29-1
j_gene: TRBJ1-5
abundance: NA
CDR3aa: CSVRAGVLQPQHF

v_gene: TRBV6-4
j_gene: TRBJ2-3
abundance: NA
CDR3aa: CASRQGWGSDTQYF

v_gene: TRBV11-2
j_gene: TRBJ2-1
abundance: NA
CDR3aa: CASSTRSGQGGNNEQFF

v_gene: TRBV6-2/TRBV6-3
j_gene: TRBJ1-5
abundance: NA
CDR3aa: CASSRGRTPYSNQPQHF

v_gene: TRBV6-1
j_gene: TRBJ2-7
abundance: NA
CDR3aa: CASSYWSSLDEQYF

v_gene: TRBV2
j_gene: TRBJ2-1
abundance: NA
CDR3aa: CASSETTGGGSLMDNEQFF

v_gene: TRBV4-2
j_gene: TRBJ1-5
abundance: NA
CDR3aa: CASSQARGQGERQPQHF

v_gene: TRBV30
j_gene: TRBJ2-3
abundance: NA
CDR3aa: CAWSVRLGHLTDTQYF

v_gene: TRBV18
j_gene: TRBJ2-5
abundance: NA
CDR3aa: CASSPLTGAVETQYF

v_gene: TRBV2
j_gene: TRBJ1-2
abundance: NA
CDR3aa: CASIFGQINYGYTF

v_gene: TRBV6-2/TRBV6-3
j_gene: TRBJ2-2
abundance: NA
CDR3aa: CASSSTVTNTGELFF

v_gene: TRBV7-9
j_gene: TRBJ1-1
abundance: NA
CDR3aa: CATRGTGPDAFF

v_gene: TRBV10-3
j_gene: TRBJ2-6
abundance: NA
CDR3aa: CAISEPDRGILSNVLTF

v_gene: TRBV12-5
j_gene: TRBJ2-7
abundance: NA
CDR3aa: CASGVRYYEQYF

v_gene: TRBV7-9
j_gene: TRBJ2-7
abundance: NA
CDR3aa: CASSRHQRDSYEQYF

v_gene: TRBV12-5
j_gene: TRBJ2-3
abundance: NA
CDR3aa: CASGLVLSSGGFTDTQYF